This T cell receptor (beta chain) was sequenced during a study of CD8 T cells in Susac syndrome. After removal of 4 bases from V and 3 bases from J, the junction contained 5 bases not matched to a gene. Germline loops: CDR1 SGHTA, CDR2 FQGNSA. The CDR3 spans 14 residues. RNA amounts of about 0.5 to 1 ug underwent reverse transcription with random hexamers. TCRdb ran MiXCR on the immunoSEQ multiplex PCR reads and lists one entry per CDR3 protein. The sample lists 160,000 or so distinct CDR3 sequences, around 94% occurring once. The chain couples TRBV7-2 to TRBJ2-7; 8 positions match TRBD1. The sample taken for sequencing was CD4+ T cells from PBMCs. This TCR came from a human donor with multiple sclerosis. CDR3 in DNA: TGTGCCAGCAGCTCGGACAGGGCCCACTACGAGCAGTACTTC. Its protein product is CASSSDRAHYEQYF.